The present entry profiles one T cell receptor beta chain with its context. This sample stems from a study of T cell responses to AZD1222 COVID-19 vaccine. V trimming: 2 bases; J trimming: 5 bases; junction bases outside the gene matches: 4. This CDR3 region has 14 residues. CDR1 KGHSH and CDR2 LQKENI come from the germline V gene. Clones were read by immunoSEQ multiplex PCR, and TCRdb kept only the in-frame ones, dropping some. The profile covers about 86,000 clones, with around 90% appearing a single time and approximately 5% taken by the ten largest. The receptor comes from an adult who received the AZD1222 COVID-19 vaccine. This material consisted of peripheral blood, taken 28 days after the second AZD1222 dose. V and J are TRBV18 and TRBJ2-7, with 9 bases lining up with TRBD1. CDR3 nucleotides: TGTGCCAGCTCACCAACAGGGGGCAACAACGAGCAGTACTTC. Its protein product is CASSPTGGNNEQYF. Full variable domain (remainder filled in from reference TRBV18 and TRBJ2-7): NAGVMQNPRHLVRRRGQEARLRCSPMKGHSHVYWYRQLPEEGLKFMVYLQKENIIDESGMPKERFSAEFPKEGPSILRIQQVVRGDSAAYFCASSPTGGNNEQYFGPGTRLTVT.